This T cell receptor (beta chain) was identified in a study of T cells in Graves' hyperthyroidism and ophthalmopathy. Study findings and constraints: The model's output predicted ophthalmopathy at a median of about 5.9 months prior to onset.

Note on this clonotype: The antigen remains undetermined.

The CDR3 is made up of 14 amino acids. Germline assignment: CDR1 DFQATT and CDR2 SNEGSKA (reference sequence). V lost 6 bases, J lost 4 bases, and 18 bases lay in between. Exclusion criteria comprised uncontrolled infection, other autoimmune disease, pregnancy or lactation. Clinical symptoms, serum thyroxine, TRAb, thyroid ultrasound and orbital computed tomography informed diagnoses. The CDR3 regions of TCR beta were amplified from RNA transcripts. First-round RT-PCR targeting the TCR CDR3 was performed with the HTBI primer set. A single record per CDR3 protein comes from TCRdb applying MiXCR to the multiplex PCR reads. The sample includes over 700,000 distinct CDR3 sequences, roughly 40% of them seen just once.

The sequenced sample consisted of blood. This TCR derives from a man aged 18-30 years with Graves' hyperthyroidism. The J gene is TRBJ1-1, the V gene TRBV20-1; D is possibly TRBD1 (5 bases). CDR3: CSAPLYGGGTEAFF. CDR3 bases: TGCAGTGCGCCCTTGTATGGGGGGGGCACTGAAGCTTTCTTT.